One sample yielded the 29 T cell receptor beta chains listed below, sequenced in a study of blood T cell repertoires in COVID-19. The repertoire was sequenced with immunoSEQ multiplex PCR; TCRdb's copy has only in-frame clones and lacks some. The sample consists of 200,000 to 300,000 clones, about 93% of them appearing once. Sequencing input: peripheral blood. Receptors originate from a man aged 30 to 39 with COVID-19, enrolled during active disease.

This chain connects TRBV2 to TRBJ2-7; 7 bases map to TRBD1. Germline V CDR1 and CDR2: SNHLY, FYNNEI. CDR3 length: 12 amino acids. Unmatched junction bases numbered 3, after V lost 7 bases and J lost 3 bases. In DNA form, the CDR3 reads TGTGCCAGCAACAGGGGAAGCTACGAGCAGTACTTC. Its protein is CASNRGSYEQYF.

This clone was counted a few times. V is TRBV5-1 and J is TRBJ1-2, with D perhaps TRBD1 (5 bases). Germline V gives CDR1 SGHRS, CDR2 YFSETQ. The CDR3 consists of 14 residues. V was trimmed by 4 bases and J by 1 base, leaving 11 bases between them. The CDR3 DNA is TGCGCCAGCAGCGATCCGGGACTTAACTATGGCTACACCTTC. Translating it yields CASSDPGLNYGYTF. Filled out from reference TRBV5-1 and TRBJ1-2, the complete variable domain reads KAGVTQTPRYLIKTRGQQVTLSCSPISGHRSVSWYQQTPGQGLQFLFEYFSETQRNKGNFPGRFSGRQFSNSRSEMNVSTLELGDSALYLCASSDPGLNYGYTFGSGTRLTVV.

This chain links TRBV7-9 with TRBJ1-6, with D possibly TRBD1 on 6 matching bases. The CDR3 totals 13 residues. CDR1 SEHNR and CDR2 FQNEAQ come from the germline V gene (reference sequence). With 9 bases removed from V and 7 bases from J, the gap between germline ends came to 13 bases. CDR3 protein: CASSIQGNSPLHF. CDR3 coding DNA: TGTGCCAGTTCGATACAGGGAAATTCACCCCTCCACTTT.

The genes are TRBV7-3 and TRBJ2-2; D possibly corresponds to TRBD2 (6 bases). CDR1 is SGHTA, CDR2 FQGTGA, per germline. V lost 5 bases and J lost 2, with 12 bases in between. CDR3 length: 15 residues. This CDR3 is CASSLGTHNTGELFF. The CDR3 nucleotides are TGTGCCAGCAGCCTCGGGACTCATAACACCGGGGAGCTGTTTTTT.

The chain joins TRBV4-1 to TRBJ2-1; TRBD2 agrees at 13 bases. Germline CDR1 and CDR2: MGHRA and YSYEKL. There are 17 residues in the CDR3. With 4 bases clipped from V and 4 bases from J, the junction kept 7 bases outside the gene matches. CDR3 coding DNA: TGCGCCAGCAGCCTGACTAGCGGGGGGCCCTTTTACAATGAGCAGTTCTTC. Its translation: CASSLTSGGPFYNEQFF.

This clone was seen more than once but under ten times. The CDR3 coding sequence is TGTGCCAGCAGCGCGGGACAGCAAAATCAGCCCCAGCATTTT. Translation: CASSAGQQNQPQHF. This chain uses TRBV9 with TRBJ1-5, with 7 positions matching TRBD1. The V gene end was trimmed by 3 bases and the J gene end by 4 bases; junction bases not matched to a gene: 4. Germline V gene sequence: CDR1 SGDLS, CDR2 YYNGEE. This CDR3 is built from 14 residues.

The chain carries TRBV19 and TRBJ1-3; D is unclear. This CDR3 contains 14 residues. Germline V lookup: CDR1 LNHDA, CDR2 SQIVND (reference sequence). Trimming cost V 7 bases and J 0 bases, with 10 bases left between them. The CDR3 protein is CASTVDYSGNTIYF. The CDR3 coding sequence is TGTGCCAGTACCGTAGACTACTCTGGAAACACCATATATTTT.

This clone was picked up one time. The chain joins TRBV5-1 to TRBJ1-1, with 9 bases aligning to TRBD1. V lost 4 bases and J lost 2; bases outside the gene matches: 6. CDR1 SGHRS and CDR2 YFSETQ come from the germline V gene. The CDR3 loop spans 15 amino acids. The CDR3 loop reads CASSAWDRANTEAFF. The CDR3 DNA follows: TGCGCCAGCAGCGCCTGGGACAGGGCTAACACTGAAGCTTTCTTT.

The chain employs TRBV19 and TRBJ2-1; TRBD1 agrees at 11 bases. The CDR3 has 15 amino acids. J was trimmed by 7 bases and V by 3 bases; bases with no gene match: 5. Germline V lookup: CDR1 LNHDA, CDR2 SQIVND (reference sequence). CDR3 DNA: TGTGCCAGTAGTATCGGGACAGGGGGAGGGAATGAGCAGTTCTTC. This sequence encodes CASSIGTGGGNEQFF.

The V gene is TRBV3-1 (or the pseudogene TRBV3-2), the J gene TRBJ2-7, with TRBD1 matching 9 bases. V lost 1 base to trimming and J lost 3 bases; unmatched junction nucleotides: 4. There are 15 residues in the CDR3. CDR1 and CDR2 from the germline V gene are LGHDT and YNNKEL (reference sequence). The CDR3 is CASSQGTGDNYEQYF. The CDR3 bases are TGTGCCAGCAGCCAAGGGACAGGGGATAACTACGAGCAGTACTTC.

The chain couples TRBV5-6 to TRBJ1-1; TRBD1 agrees at 8 bases. The CDR3 length is 13 residues. The germline V gene encodes CDR1 SGHDT and CDR2 YYEEEE. Trimming at V came to 5 bases and at J to 5 bases, leaving 5 bases not matched to a gene. CDR3 loop: CASRFQGATEAFF. In nucleotides, the CDR3 is TGTGCCAGCAGATTTCAGGGGGCAACTGAAGCTTTCTTT.

The chain employs TRBV10-3 and TRBJ1-3; 9 bases are shared with TRBD1. The germline gives CDR1 ENHRY, CDR2 SYGVKD. V gave up 4 bases and J gave up 0 bases; unmatched junction bases: 4. The CDR3 loop spans 16 amino acids. The chain's CDR3 is CAISGGQGISGNTIYF. The CDR3 DNA reads TGTGCCATCAGTGGGGGACAGGGTATCTCTGGAAACACCATATATTTT.

V is TRBV18 and J is TRBJ2-7, with D possibly being TRBD2 (6 bases). The CDR3 length is 14 residues. Trimming removed 4 bases at V and 7 bases at J, with 17 bases between. In germline, CDR1 is KGHSH, CDR2 LQKENI. This CDR3 is CASSQSSGAGEQYF. CDR3 DNA sequence: TGTGCCAGCTCACAGAGTTCGGGAGCCGGGGAGCAGTACTTC.

The chain couples TRBV2 to TRBJ2-7, with 8 bases identical to TRBD2. The CDR3 has 14 residues. Germline V gene data show CDR1 as SNHLY and CDR2 as FYNNEI. V lost 4 bases to trimming and J lost 7 bases; unmatched junction nucleotides: 9. CDR3 protein: CASSGTSPYGEQYF. As DNA, the CDR3 is TGTGCCAGCAGTGGGACTAGCCCCTACGGGGAGCAGTACTTC.

This rearrangement joins TRBV7-9 to TRBJ1-4, with D uncertain. CDR3 size: 17 residues. Looked up from germline, CDR1 is SEHNR and CDR2 is FQNEAQ (reference sequence). The V and J ends lost 2 bases and 7 bases respectively, with 20 bases between them. In DNA, the CDR3 is TGTGCCAGCAGCTTACCTTTCACGGGATTAGAAGGTGAAAAACTGTTTTTT. Amino acid sequence: CASSLPFTGLEGEKLFF.

The genes are TRBV5-5 and TRBJ1-1; D remains unclear. Germline CDR1 SGHKS, CDR2 YYEKEE (reference sequence). V was cut by 0 bases and J by 1 base, with 7 bases left in between. This CDR3 comprises 14 residues. The CDR3 protein is CASSLGAENTEAFF. The DNA of the CDR3 is TGTGCCAGCAGCTTGGGAGCGGAGAACACTGAAGCTTTCTTT.

The CDR3 spells CSVGAPGPHTGELFF. The CDR3 nucleotides read TGCAGCGTTGGGGCCCCAGGGCCACACACCGGGGAGCTGTTTTTT. The rearrangement joins TRBV29-1 to TRBJ2-2; weak D call: TRBD1 (5 bases). The germline CDR1 and CDR2 sequences are SQVTM and ANQGSEA. There are 15 residues in the CDR3. The ends were cut back, 4 bases at V and 3 bases at J, with 15 bases in the middle.

The chain is built from TRBV3-1 (or the pseudogene TRBV3-2) and TRBJ1-6, with D possibly TRBD1 on 5 matching bases. The germline V gene encodes CDR1 LGHDT and CDR2 YNNKEL (reference sequence). The CDR3 is 15 residues long. Trimming stripped 1 base from V and 10 bases from J, with 14 bases between. CDR3 sequence reads: CASSQAAGIGSPLHF. For the CDR3, the DNA is TGTGCCAGCAGCCAAGCGGCAGGGATAGGGTCACCCCTCCACTTT.

V is TRBV6-4 and J is TRBJ2-1, with 11 bases matching TRBD1. Trimming removed 6 bases from V and 9 bases from J; junction bases left unmatched: 10. Germline-derived CDR1 and CDR2 are MRHNA and SNTAGT. The length of the CDR3 is 15 residues. CDR3 residues: CASSQSGQGAAEQFF. The CDR3 nucleotides are TGTGCCAGCAGCCAATCCGGACAGGGGGCAGCTGAGCAGTTCTTC.

This chain uses TRBV11-2 with TRBJ1-3; D gene uncertain. Between the trimmed V and J ends, which lost 1 base and 0 bases, there was a span of 7 bases. CDR3 length: 15 residues. From germline, CDR1 is SGHAT and CDR2 FQNNGV. The CDR3 DNA reads as TGTGCCAGCAGCTTAGGAGGGTTCTCTGGAAACACCATATATTTT. Protein sequence: CASSLGGFSGNTIYF.

The chain is built from TRBV30 and TRBJ1-5; 8 bases are a match to TRBD1. V trimming: 3 bases; J trimming: 5 bases; junction bases outside the gene matches: 9. Germline lookup yields CDR1 GTSNPN and CDR2 SVGIG (reference sequence). The CDR3 contains 15 residues. The chain's CDR3 is CAWSPWTGSYQPQHF. CDR3 nucleotide sequence: TGTGCCTGGAGCCCGTGGACAGGGAGTTATCAGCCCCAGCATTTT.

There are a few counts of this clone. Other DNA sequences within the sample encode an identical CDR3. The rearrangement uses TRBV9 and TRBJ2-1, with D perhaps TRBD2 (7 bases). CDR1 SGDLS and CDR2 YYNGEE come from the germline V gene. V lost 0 bases and J 1 base, leaving 11 bases between the germline ends. CDR3 size: 16 residues. CDR3 protein: CASSVAGGLSYNEQFF. CDR3 in DNA: TGTGCCAGCAGCGTAGCGGGGGGCCTTTCCTACAATGAGCAGTTCTTC.

This clone occurred a few times. CDR3 DNA: TGCGCCAGCAGCTTGGACAGGGTCGAGACCCAGTACTTC. Translating it yields CASSLDRVETQYF. This chain connects TRBV5-1 to TRBJ2-5, with TRBD1 as a possible D gene (6 bases). CDR1 and CDR2 from the germline V gene are SGHRS and YFSETQ. V gave up 0 bases and J gave up 5 bases, with 8 bases separating them. The CDR3 extends over 13 amino acids.

This sequence joins TRBV6-5 and TRBJ2-2; 9 bases map to TRBD1. The CDR3 is 15 residues long. With V trimmed by 6 bases and J by 3 bases, 5 bases remained unmatched. Germline lookup yields CDR1 MNHEY and CDR2 SVGAGI. The CDR3 region is CASRPGQGYTGELFF. CDR3 bases: TGTGCCAGCAGGCCGGGACAGGGATACACCGGGGAGCTGTTTTTT.

The chain combines TRBV28 with TRBJ1-3; 9 bases align to TRBD1. The CDR3 consists of 16 residues. Germline CDR1 is MDHEN and CDR2 is SYDVKM. Trimming cost V 3 bases and J 1 base; bases outside gene matches: 4. In DNA form, the CDR3 reads TGTGCCAGCAGTTTGGGGACAGGGACATCTGGAAACACCATATATTTT. Protein product: CASSLGTGTSGNTIYF.

The V gene is TRBV6-5, the J gene TRBJ2-1, with TRBD2 identical over 10 bases. Germline CDR1 reads MNHEY; CDR2 reads SVGAGI. The CDR3 covers 14 residues. V lost 6 bases and J lost 10; bases outside the gene matches: 9. The CDR3 sequence: CASRPGLASEEQFF. The CDR3, as DNA: TGTGCCAGCAGGCCGGGACTAGCGTCAGAAGAGCAGTTCTTC.

This sequence joins TRBV7-9 and TRBJ1-1, with 7 bases fitting TRBD1. The CDR3 extends over 14 amino acids. Germline CDR1 and CDR2: SEHNR and FQNEAQ (reference sequence). Germline trimming cut 2 bases from V and 1 base from J; bases unmatched to any gene: 1. CDR3 coding DNA: TGTGCCAGCAGCTTATCAGGGGGGAACACTGAAGCTTTCTTT. Its protein is CASSLSGGNTEAFF.

The gene calls are TRBV2 and TRBJ2-5; 11 positions agree with TRBD2. CDR3 length equals 16 residues. Per germline, CDR1 SNHLY and CDR2 FYNNEI. V dropped 5 bases and J dropped 5; count of bases not matched to a gene: 10. CDR3 amino acids: CASSPMGLAARETQYF. DNA of the CDR3: TGTGCCAGCAGTCCGATGGGACTAGCGGCAAGGGAGACCCAGTACTTC.

This chain links TRBV4-1 with TRBJ2-2; 9 bases are shared with TRBD1. V was pared by 3 bases and J by 1 base, with 3 bases of the junction left unmatched. From germline, CDR1 is MGHRA and CDR2 YSYEKL. The CDR3 spans 16 residues. Here the CDR3 reads CASSQVTGGNTGELFF. CDR3 nucleotide sequence: TGCGCCAGCAGCCAGGTGACAGGGGGGAACACCGGGGAGCTGTTTTTT.